These 31 T cell receptor beta chains came from one sample sequenced in a study of blood T cell repertoires in COVID-19 (dated by TCRdb to about 2020). Library preparation was by the immunoSEQ multiplex PCR assay. TCRdb mirrors the immuneACCESS table, restricted to in-frame sequences. Some clones are absent from its copies; in checked studies, under half trace to an unresolved V gene, and the reason for the others is unknown. The sample profile shows approximately 50,000 clones; 90% of them were found once. Clones ranked in the top ten supply about 3% of the sample. The sequencing input was peripheral blood. The origin of the receptors is a human donor in a cohort sampled during active COVID-19.

The rearrangement uses TRBV15 and TRBJ1-2; D gene uncertain. Germline V gives CDR1 LNHNV, CDR2 YYDKDF (reference sequence). Trimming stripped 4 bases from V and 0 bases from J, with 18 bases between. The CDR3 is 17 residues long. The CDR3 DNA is TGTGCCACCAGCACCGTACTAGGCACATCTCCTAACTATGGCTACACCTTC. This encodes CATSTVLGTSPNYGYTF.

The chain has TRBV30 and TRBJ1-2, with 8 bases matching TRBD1. V shed 8 bases, J shed 4 bases, and the junction held 21 bases outside the gene matches. The CDR3 is made up of 17 amino acids. The germline V gene has CDR1 GTSNPN and CDR2 SVGIG (reference sequence). The CDR3 reads CAADSPGQELFGYGYTF. CDR3 nucleotides: TGTGCCGCCGATTCACCGGGACAGGAGCTCTTCGGCTATGGCTACACCTTC.

The chain couples TRBV21-1 to TRBJ2-4; the D call in the table, TRBD2, was not verified against the DNA. TRBV21-1 is a recognized pseudogene. The CDR3 extends over 19 amino acids. The CDR3 region is CASSPPDWGLSLAKNIQYF. CDR3 in DNA: TGTGCCAGCAGCCCACCAGACTGGGGACTGTCTCTAGCCAAAAACATTCAGTACTTC.

This chain joins TRBV15 and TRBJ1-5; 7 positions agree with TRBD1. Per the germline V gene, CDR1 is LNHNV and CDR2 is YYDKDF (reference sequence). V shed 3 bases and J 11 bases; nucleotides not matched to a gene: 13. The CDR3 extends over 15 amino acids. This CDR3 reads CATSRDRDSLSAQHF. The DNA of the CDR3 is TGTGCCACCAGCAGGGACCGGGACAGCCTCTCGGCCCAGCATTTT. The full variable domain, its missing parts supplied by reference TRBV15 and TRBJ1-5, is DAMVIQNPRYQVTQFGKPVTLSCSQTLNHNVMYWYQQKSSQAPKLLFHYYDKDFNNEADTPDNFQSRRPNTSFCFLDIRSPGLGDTAMYLCATSRDRDSLSAQHFGDGTRLSIL.

The chain couples TRBV30 to TRBJ1-3; D unclear. The V gene lost 0 bases and the J gene lost 4 bases, with 10 bases spanning the gap. There are 14 residues in the CDR3. Germline values: CDR1 GTSNPN, CDR2 SVGIG (reference sequence). CDR3 loop: CAWSVGRGGNTIYF. The CDR3 DNA is TGTGCCTGGAGTGTGGGGAGAGGGGGAAACACCATATATTTT. Full variable domain (missing parts from reference TRBV30 and TRBJ1-3): SQTIHQWPATLVQPVGSPLSLECTVEGTSNPNLYWYRQAAGRGLQLLFYSVGIGQISSEVPQNLSASRPQDRQFILSSKKLLLSDSGFYLCAWSVGRGGNTIYFGEGSWLTVV.

This chain links TRBV9 with TRBJ2-3; TRBD2 matches 13 bases. The J segment lost 2 bases and the V segment lost 0 bases, leaving 9 bases of the junction unmatched. CDR3 length: 19 residues. The germline V gene has CDR1 SGDLS and CDR2 YYNGEE. The CDR3 spells CASSVVGQGLAGITDTQYF. CDR3 bases: TGTGCCAGCAGCGTAGTGGGACAGGGACTAGCGGGGATCACAGATACGCAGTATTTT.

The rearrangement uses TRBV30 and TRBJ2-7; D call uncertain. Germline V gene lookup returns CDR1 GTSNPN and CDR2 SVGIG (reference sequence). The CDR3 is 11 residues long. V was pared by 2 bases and J by 5 bases, with 7 bases between. The CDR3 coding sequence is TGTGCCTGGAGTATCCAGGACGAGCAGTACTTC. It translates to CAWSIQDEQYF.

Here the CDR3 reads CASRGTGKNIQYF. In DNA, the CDR3 is TGTGCCAGCAGAGGGACAGGGAAAAACATTCAGTACTTC. The chain recombines TRBV6-5 with TRBJ2-4; 9 bases agree with TRBD1. The CDR3 loop spans 13 amino acids. V shed 6 bases, J shed 4 bases, and the junction held 1 base outside the gene matches. CDR1 and CDR2 from the germline V gene are MNHEY and SVGAGI.

The chain links TRBV25-1 to TRBJ1-4, with 7 nucleotides matching TRBD1. Germline V gene sequence: CDR1 MGHDK, CDR2 SYGVNS. With 3 bases clipped from V and 9 bases from J, the junction kept 7 bases outside the gene matches. The length of the CDR3 is 14 residues. Written as DNA, the CDR3 is TGTGCCAGCAGTGACGGACAGGATTTGAAAAAACTGTTTTTT. Its translation: CASSDGQDLKKLFF.

In its sample, this clone was seen a few times. The chain is built from TRBV5-5 and TRBJ2-7, with 7 bases identical to TRBD2. Germline trimming cut 2 bases from V and 3 bases from J; bases unmatched to any gene: 8. CDR1 and CDR2 (germline): SGHKS, YYEKEE (reference sequence). CDR3 size: 15 residues. CDR3 nucleotides: TGTGCCAGCAGCTTAAACGACGGGACTATCTACGAGCAGTACTTC. Amino acids: CASSLNDGTIYEQYF.

The V call is TRBV6-2 or TRBV6-3, the J call TRBJ2-5; tentative D call: TRBD1 (6 bases). Between the trimmed V and J ends, which lost 1 base and 2 bases, there was a span of 8 bases. Germline V gene data show CDR1 as MNHEY and CDR2 as SVGEGT. This CDR3 region has 14 residues. CDR3 sequence reads: CASSYWGQQETQYF. CDR3 nucleotides: TGTGCCAGCAGTTACTGGGGGCAGCAAGAGACCCAGTACTTC.

The rearrangement uses TRBV6-5 and TRBJ1-2; the match to TRBD1 covers 7 bases. V was clipped by 11 bases and J by 0 bases; unmatched bases: 3. Germline CDR1 and CDR2: MNHEY and SVGAGI. This CDR3 is built from 12 residues. The CDR3, as DNA: TGTGCCGCCAGGGGGGCTAACTATGGCTACACCTTC. This gives the protein CAARGANYGYTF.

This clone was observed a single time. The V and J genes are TRBV30 and TRBJ2-2; TRBD1 aligns across 8 bases. CDR1 and CDR2 (germline): GTSNPN, SVGIG (reference sequence). Germline trimming cut 3 bases from V and 6 bases from J; bases unmatched to any gene: 3. The CDR3 contains 13 residues. CDR3 bases: TGTGCCTGGAGGCGGACAGGGCCCGGGGAGCTGTTTTTT. This sequence encodes CAWRRTGPGELFF.

This clone occurred a few times. This sequence joins TRBV2 and TRBJ1-4; D gene uncertain. Between the trimmed V and J ends, which lost 7 bases and 8 bases, there was a span of 14 bases. The CDR3 loop spans 13 amino acids. Germline lookup yields CDR1 SNHLY and CDR2 FYNNEI. The DNA of the CDR3 is TGTGCCAGCAATCCGGTTCGGTACGAAAAACTGTTTTTT. It specifies CASNPVRYEKLFF.

The chain has TRBV6-5 and TRBJ1-2; 7 nucleotides line up with TRBD1. CDR3 size: 12 residues. The germline gives CDR1 MNHEY, CDR2 SVGAGI. The trim removed 5 bases at V and 6 bases at J, leaving 3 bases unmatched. Here the CDR3 DNA reads TGTGCCAGCAGTAAACAGGGGAATGGCTACACCTTC. Translated, it gives CASSKQGNGYTF.

The rearrangement joins TRBV9 to TRBJ2-3; D unclear. This CDR3 region has 15 residues. V lost 0 bases and J lost 1, with 9 bases in between. CDR1 and CDR2 (germline): SGDLS, YYNGEE. The CDR3 DNA is TGTGCCAGCAGCGTAGGTGGCTTTGGCACAGATACGCAGTATTTT. It translates to CASSVGGFGTDTQYF.

The rearrangement links TRBV28 to TRBJ1-1, with 7 nucleotides matching TRBD1. Per germline, CDR1 MDHEN and CDR2 SYDVKM. With 3 bases clipped from V and 12 bases from J, the junction kept 13 bases outside the gene matches. The CDR3 is made up of 14 amino acids. CDR3 protein: CASSLLRRDREPFF. CDR3 nucleotide sequence: TGTGCCAGCAGTTTGTTGCGTCGAGACAGGGAACCTTTCTTT.

The rearrangement joins TRBV9 to TRBJ2-2; TRBD2 matches at 8 bases. Germline CDR1 SGDLS, CDR2 YYNGEE. The CDR3 is made up of 16 amino acids. J lost 4 bases, V lost 3 bases, and 8 bases had no gene match. CDR3 sequence reads: CASSGGGPLPTGELFF. As DNA, the CDR3 is TGTGCCAGCAGCGGCGGGGGGCCACTTCCCACCGGGGAGCTGTTTTTT.

This clone has only one observation. The V and J genes are TRBV18 and TRBJ1-2; 11 bases match TRBD1. Germline CDR1 is KGHSH and CDR2 is LQKENI. The CDR3 has 16 residues. The ends lost 2 bases at V and 7 bases at J; junction bases unmatched: 9. CDR3 amino acids: CASSPKAGQGVGGYTF. In nucleotides, the CDR3 is TGTGCCAGCTCACCAAAGGCGGGACAGGGGGTCGGTGGCTACACCTTC.

This clone was counted once. The chain has TRBV6-1 and TRBJ2-7, with D tentatively TRBD1 (6 bases). Germline V gene data show CDR1 as MNHNS and CDR2 as SASEGT. This CDR3 comprises 16 residues. V was clipped by 4 bases and J by 2 bases, with 18 bases between them. In DNA form, the CDR3 reads TGTGCCAGCAGTGTCGAAACGAGGCAGGGGCCCTACGAGCAGTACTTC. Protein sequence: CASSVETRQGPYEQYF.

This clone was detected only once. The DNA of the CDR3 is TGTGCCAGCAGTGGGAGACCGGCCTACGAGCAGTACTTC. It yields the protein CASSGRPAYEQYF. This chain uses TRBV27 with TRBJ2-7; D perhaps matches TRBD2 (5 bases). The CDR3 has 13 amino acids. The V end lost 5 bases, the J end lost 2 bases, and 10 bases lay between the germline ends. Germline-derived CDR1 and CDR2 are MNHEY and SMNVEV (reference sequence).

This clone came up once. The chain couples TRBV18 to TRBJ2-1, with D perhaps matching TRBD2 (5 bases). Germline CDR1 KGHSH, CDR2 LQKENI. V shed 0 bases and J shed 10 bases, with 7 bases lying between them. The CDR3 has 12 residues. CDR3 in amino acids: CASSPPGSEQFF. Written as DNA, the CDR3 is TGTGCCAGCTCACCACCGGGGAGCGAGCAGTTCTTC.

Comment on this clone: This sample includes further DNA sequences coding for the same CDR3. The chain employs TRBV6-2 or TRBV6-3 and TRBJ1-1, with D unresolved. The V and J ends lost 3 bases and 1 base respectively, with 6 bases between them. From germline, CDR1 is MNHEY and CDR2 SVGEGT. This CDR3 is built from 13 residues. The DNA for the CDR3 is TGTGCCAGCAGTTATGAGGGGAACACTGAAGCTTTCTTT. Protein product: CASSYEGNTEAFF.

The chain couples TRBV9 to TRBJ2-7; TRBD1 might be the D (6 bases). Trimming stripped 0 bases from V and 6 bases from J, with 10 bases between. The CDR3 totals 13 residues. Germline V CDR1 and CDR2: SGDLS, YYNGEE. The CDR3 region has the DNA TGTGCCAGCAGCGTAGGCTCAGGGGCCGAGCAGTACTTC. The encoded protein is CASSVGSGAEQYF.

A single count supports this clone. This rearrangement joins TRBV12-3 or TRBV12-4 to TRBJ2-1; no firm D call. The V gene lost 8 bases and the J gene lost 7 bases, with 12 bases spanning the gap. The CDR3 loop spans 12 amino acids. CDR3 residues: CASSVGPNEQFF. In nucleotides, the CDR3 is TGTGCCAGCTCCGTGGGCCCGAATGAGCAGTTCTTC.

This chain joins TRBV6-5 and TRBJ1-6; TRBD1 aligns across 7 bases. CDR1 MNHEY and CDR2 SVGAGI come from the germline V gene. The CDR3 has 13 residues. V shed 7 bases, J shed 8 bases, and the junction held 5 bases outside the gene matches. In nucleotides, the CDR3 is TGTGCCAGCACGAGACAGGGTCATTCACCCCTCCACTTT. It translates to CASTRQGHSPLHF.

The chain carries TRBV24-1 and TRBJ2-1, with 8 bases identical to TRBD2. Trimming removed 6 bases from V and 5 bases from J; junction bases left unmatched: 8. CDR3 length equals 15 residues. Germline values: CDR1 KGHDR, CDR2 SFDVKD. This CDR3 is CATSTLRGGHNEQFF. Written as DNA, the CDR3 is TGTGCCACCAGTACATTACGGGGGGGACACAATGAGCAGTTCTTC.

This clone was seen just once. The chain is built from TRBV20-1 and TRBJ2-1; the D is unclear. Between the trimmed V and J ends, which lost 5 bases and 7 bases, there was a span of 6 bases. There are 10 residues in the CDR3. The germline V gene has CDR1 DFQATT and CDR2 SNEGSKA (reference sequence). The CDR3 loop is CSAGTNEQFF. CDR3 bases: TGCAGTGCTGGCACGAATGAGCAGTTCTTC.

The rearrangement links TRBV3-1 (or the pseudogene TRBV3-2) to TRBJ2-7; TRBD1 aligns across 10 bases. This CDR3 is built from 15 residues. J was trimmed by 2 bases and V by 4 bases; bases with no gene match: 5. Germline V lookup: CDR1 LGHDT, CDR2 YNNKEL (reference sequence). The CDR3 bases are TGTGCCAGCAGCCCAGACAGGGGGCAGACCTACGAGCAGTACGTC. This codes for CASSPDRGQTYEQYV.

V and J are TRBV9 and TRBJ2-3, with TRBD1 matching 8 bases. J lost 4 bases, V lost 4 bases, and 11 bases had no gene match. The CDR3 sequence is 16 residues long. The V gene's germline CDR1 is SGDLS and CDR2 YYNGEE. The CDR3 DNA sequence: TGTGCCAGCAGCCCTGGACAGGGCGAGGGGGCAGATACGCAGTATTTT. Translation gives CASSPGQGEGADTQYF.

This chain links TRBV5-4 with TRBJ2-1; TRBD2 matches at 8 bases. The CDR3 totals 16 residues. CDR1 SGHNT and CDR2 YYREEE come from the germline V gene (reference sequence). The junction had 8 bases not matched to a gene; V was cut back by 4 bases and J by 2 bases. As DNA, the CDR3 is TGTGCCAGCAGCCCCCCTGCGGGACTAGCCTACAATGAGCAGTTCTTC. Its protein is CASSPPAGLAYNEQFF.